These 32 T cell receptor beta chains were all obtained from the same sample, sequenced in a study of CD8+ T cells in alopecia areata. The authors extracted RNA and reverse transcribed it into cDNA as the sequencing template. Produced via immunoSEQ multiplex PCR; TCRdb's table is partial and in-frame only. The sample has 120,000 or so clones, over 60% seen once. Treatment reported: oral pan-JAK inhibitor, 5-10 mg twice daily. The material sequenced was CD4+ T cells sorted from blood, taken at week 4, from a patient treated with tofacitinib. The receptors were sampled from a human donor with alopecia areata.

The sample holds a few counts of this clone. The chain recombines TRBV5-5 with TRBJ2-1; D may be TRBD1 or TRBD2 (5 bases each). V was cut by 4 bases and J by 15 bases, with 23 bases left in between. The germline gives CDR1 SGHKS, CDR2 YYEKEE (reference sequence). CDR3 length: 14 amino acids. The CDR3: CASSGAWLAEDGFF. In DNA form, the CDR3 reads TGTGCCAGCAGCGGGGCTTGGCTGGCGGAGGATGGGTTCTTC.

The chain combines TRBV18 with TRBJ1-2; TRBD1 agrees at 7 bases. CDR3 size: 15 residues. Trimming took 3 bases from V and 0 from J; bases not matched to a gene: 4. Germline CDR1 reads KGHSH; CDR2 reads LQKENI. CDR3 sequence: CASSPDREANYGYTF. DNA of the CDR3: TGTGCCAGCTCACCCGACAGGGAAGCTAACTATGGCTACACCTTC.

This clone has only a few counts. This chain uses TRBV18 with TRBJ1-2, with 7 bases fitting TRBD1. The V and J ends lost 5 bases and 2 bases, in that order; junction bases with no gene match: 2. Germline CDR1 is KGHSH and CDR2 is LQKENI. This CDR3 spans 13 amino acids. The CDR3 loop is CASSTGQNYGYTF. The CDR3 DNA reads as TGTGCCAGCTCAACGGGACAGAACTATGGCTACACCTTC.

This clone was counted only a few times. The V and J genes are TRBV30 and TRBJ2-1, with unresolved D. Looked up from germline, CDR1 is GTSNPN and CDR2 is SVGIG (reference sequence). This CDR3 is built from 15 residues. Trimming left V 1 base short and J 2 bases short, with 12 bases between. The CDR3 protein is CAWSALMVTYNEQFF. CDR3 DNA: TGTGCCTGGAGTGCCCTCATGGTTACCTACAATGAGCAGTTCTTC.

This clone was seen only a few times. CDR3 protein: CSVVSGGEKLFF. The CDR3 DNA reads TGCAGCGTTGTTTCTGGGGGGGAAAAACTGTTTTTT. The chain is built from TRBV29-1 and TRBJ1-4; a weak D match, TRBD1 (5 bases). V lost 4 bases to trimming and J lost 8 bases, with 11 bases between them. CDR1 and CDR2 from the germline V gene are SQVTM and ANQGSEA. This CDR3 has 12 amino acids.

V is TRBV4-1 and J is TRBJ2-7; the match to TRBD1 covers 9 bases. The CDR3 is 15 residues long. The junction had 4 bases not matched to a gene; V was cut back by 1 base and J by 3 bases. CDR1 is MGHRA, CDR2 YSYEKL, per germline. CDR3 nucleotide sequence: TGCGCCAGCAGCCAAGGGGGACAGGGAGGCTACGAGCAGTACTTC. Translated: CASSQGGQGGYEQYF.

The rearrangement uses TRBV19 and TRBJ2-7; the match to TRBD2 covers 13 bases. After removal of 5 bases from V and 2 bases from J, the junction contained 3 bases not matched to a gene. CDR1 and CDR2 from the germline V gene are LNHDA and SQIVND (reference sequence). The length of the CDR3 is 15 residues. This CDR3 is CASSQGLAGAYEQYF. The CDR3 nucleotides are TGTGCCAGTAGTCAAGGACTAGCGGGAGCCTACGAGCAGTACTTC.

This clone was found a few times. The V gene is TRBV29-1, the J gene TRBJ1-1, with D possibly being TRBD1 (5 bases). Trimming removed 3 bases from V and 4 bases from J, with 15 bases in between. The CDR3 contains 14 residues. The germline V gene has CDR1 SQVTM and CDR2 ANQGSEA. The DNA of the CDR3 is TGCAGCGTTGATTCGAGGGGACGGAGCACTGAAGCTTTCTTT. Its protein is CSVDSRGRSTEAFF.

The chain joins TRBV30 to TRBJ1-5, with D unresolved. This CDR3 has 13 residues. From germline, CDR1 is GTSNPN and CDR2 SVGIG (reference sequence). Trimming shortened V by 1 base and J by 0 bases, and 4 bases separated the two germline ends. CDR3 nucleotide sequence: TGTGCCTGGAGTGCCGTTAGCAATCAGCCCCAGCATTTT. Amino acids: CAWSAVSNQPQHF. Full variable domain (outside the CDR3, taken from reference TRBV30 and TRBJ1-5): SQTIHQWPATLVQPVGSPLSLECTVEGTSNPNLYWYRQAAGRGLQLLFYSVGIGQISSEVPQNLSASRPQDRQFILSSKKLLLSDSGFYLCAWSAVSNQPQHFGDGTRLSIL.

This chain connects TRBV11-2 to TRBJ2-4; perhaps TRBD1 as D (6 bases). The CDR3 length is 14 residues. Germline V lookup: CDR1 SGHAT, CDR2 FQNNGV. Trimming took 2 bases from V and 6 from J, leaving 11 bases between them. The CDR3 loop is CASSLPSTGNIQYF. CDR3 nucleotide sequence: TGTGCCAGCAGCTTACCCTCGACAGGAAACATTCAGTACTTC.

This rearrangement joins TRBV30 to TRBJ1-2; D remains unclear. The CDR3 contains 15 residues. Germline CDR1 is GTSNPN and CDR2 is SVGIG (reference sequence). V was cut by 0 bases and J by 7 bases, with 18 bases left in between. This CDR3 reads CAWSVDPPYATGYTF. As DNA, the CDR3 is TGTGCCTGGAGTGTAGACCCACCGTACGCGACTGGCTACACCTTC.

This clone was observed a single time. The chain uses TRBV18 and TRBJ2-7; a weak D match, TRBD1 (6 bases). Trimming took off 1 base at V and 2 bases at J, with 6 bases between the two ends. CDR1 is KGHSH, CDR2 LQKENI, per germline. This CDR3 comprises 13 residues. DNA for the CDR3: TGTGCCAGCTCACCACGGGACACCTACGAGCAGTACTTC. Amino acid sequence: CASSPRDTYEQYF.

The V call is TRBV5-1, the J call TRBJ2-7; maybe TRBD2 (6 bases). Trimming pared 0 bases from V and 9 bases from J, leaving 10 bases between. This CDR3 is built from 12 residues. CDR1 and CDR2 (germline): SGHRS, YFSETQ. The CDR3 protein is CASSLEGEVQYF. The CDR3 coding sequence is TGCGCCAGCAGCTTGGAAGGGGAGGTGCAGTACTTC.

This clone was seen a handful of times. V and J are TRBV25-1 and TRBJ1-4, with 9 bases identical to TRBD1. Germline values: CDR1 MGHDK, CDR2 SYGVNS. Trimming removed 7 bases from V and 10 bases from J; junction bases left unmatched: 7. The CDR3 is made up of 13 amino acids. The CDR3 sequence is CASTPGQGGKLFF. CDR3 nucleotide sequence: TGTGCCAGCACACCGGGACAGGGCGGAAAACTGTTTTTT.

The chain carries TRBV29-1 and TRBJ2-2, with 8 bases aligning to TRBD1. V lost 6 bases and J lost 4; bases outside the gene matches: 1. This CDR3 comprises 12 residues. The V gene's germline CDR1 is SQVTM and CDR2 ANQGSEA. The CDR3 reads CSVTGVTGELFF. In DNA, the CDR3 is TGCAGCGTGACAGGGGTCACCGGGGAGCTGTTTTTT.

This chain joins TRBV7-9 and TRBJ2-7, with D possibly TRBD1 on 6 matching bases. There are 13 residues in the CDR3. Trimming took 5 bases from V and 6 from J, leaving 14 bases between them. Germline CDR1 reads SEHNR; CDR2 reads FQNEAQ (reference sequence). The CDR3 DNA follows: TGTGCCAGCAGCCATCGACAGGACTTCGAGCAGTACTTC. Translating gives CASSHRQDFEQYF.

The chain couples TRBV7-2 to TRBJ2-1; TRBD2 might be the D (5 bases). V gave up 4 bases and J gave up 0 bases, with 10 bases separating them. The CDR3 totals 15 residues. Germline CDR1 is SGHTA and CDR2 is FQGNSA. CDR3 bases: TGTGCCAGCAGCTGGAGGTCGAGCTCCTACAATGAGCAGTTCTTC. This gives the protein CASSWRSSSYNEQFF.

This clone has only one observation. J is TRBJ2-3 and V is TRBV29-1; 9 nucleotides agree with TRBD2. The CDR3 has 14 residues. With V trimmed by 4 bases and J by 3 bases, 5 bases remained unmatched. Per the germline V gene, CDR1 is SQVTM and CDR2 is ANQGSEA. The CDR3 loop is CSVGSSGRTDTQYF. CDR3 in DNA: TGCAGCGTTGGATCCAGCGGGAGGACAGATACGCAGTATTTT.

The V gene is TRBV30, the J gene TRBJ2-5, with D perhaps matching TRBD2 (6 bases). Trimming took off 4 bases at V and 13 bases at J, with 22 bases between the two ends. The length of the CDR3 is 13 residues. CDR1 and CDR2 (germline): GTSNPN, SVGIG (reference sequence). The CDR3: CAWNRAAGGGRYF. The CDR3 DNA reads as TGTGCCTGGAATAGGGCGGCAGGTGGGGGGAGGTACTTC.

This clone has only a few counts. The chain is built from TRBV6-5 and TRBJ2-7; no clear D. V gave up 0 bases and J gave up 2 bases, with 11 bases separating them. CDR1 and CDR2 (germline): MNHEY, SVGAGI. The CDR3 spans 15 residues. CDR3: CASSYSAARPYEQYF. In DNA form, the CDR3 reads TGTGCCAGCAGTTACTCCGCGGCAAGACCCTACGAGCAGTACTTC.

V gene TRBV27 combines with J gene TRBJ2-1, with D possibly matching TRBD2 (6 bases). This CDR3 is 17 amino acids long. The V end was cut by 3 bases, the J end by 7 bases, with 22 bases between. The germline V gene has CDR1 MNHEY and CDR2 SMNVEV (reference sequence). The CDR3 DNA reads as TGTGCCAGCAGTTTTCTCAACCCGGGACTGTTCTATAATGAGCAGTTCTTC. This translates into CASSFLNPGLFYNEQFF.

This clone was found a few times. The chain is built from TRBV7-2 and TRBJ1-1; D not resolved. V lost 5 bases to trimming and J lost 0 bases, with 13 bases between them. The CDR3 has 15 amino acids. Germline-derived CDR1 and CDR2 are SGHTA and FQGNSA. The CDR3 is CASSPSRNMNTEAFF. Written as DNA, the CDR3 is TGTGCCAGCAGCCCCTCGCGGAACATGAACACTGAAGCTTTCTTT.

The chain carries TRBV7-9 and TRBJ2-5; a possible D gene is TRBD1 (5 bases). V dropped 6 bases and J dropped 2 bases, with 16 bases sitting between them. The CDR3 is 15 amino acids. Germline values: CDR1 SEHNR, CDR2 FQNEAQ (reference sequence). CDR3 in DNA: TGTGCCAGCAGTTATCCTAACAGGAGACAAGAGACCCAGTACTTC. Protein: CASSYPNRRQETQYF.

The V gene is TRBV2, the J gene TRBJ2-7; a possible D gene is TRBD2 (6 bases). The CDR3 loop spans 14 amino acids. Germline-derived CDR1 and CDR2 are SNHLY and FYNNEI. V was trimmed by 7 bases and J by 3 bases, leaving 16 bases between them. CDR3 DNA: TGTGCCAGCACCTACCGGGACTCCTACTACGAGCAGTACTTC. It encodes CASTYRDSYYEQYF.

The chain combines TRBV6-5 with TRBJ2-7; 10 bases match TRBD1. V shed 7 bases and J 2 bases; nucleotides not matched to a gene: 8. CDR1 MNHEY and CDR2 SVGAGI come from the germline V gene. The CDR3 length is 15 residues. Written as DNA, the CDR3 is TGTGCCAGCACCAGAGGACAGGGGGGGACCTACGAGCAGTACTTC. This translates into CASTRGQGGTYEQYF.

The chain employs TRBV29-1 and TRBJ2-3; 10 positions match TRBD2. Germline V gives CDR1 SQVTM, CDR2 ANQGSEA. The J segment lost 2 bases and the V segment lost 6 bases, leaving 5 bases of the junction unmatched. This CDR3 is 14 amino acids long. DNA of the CDR3: TGCAGCGTGGCTAGCGGGGGAAACACAGATACGCAGTATTTT. As protein: CSVASGGNTDTQYF.

In its sample, this clone was seen a few times. This rearrangement joins TRBV10-3 to TRBJ2-6; D gene unclear. Trimming took 8 bases from V and 0 from J, leaving 11 bases between them. The germline gives CDR1 ENHRY, CDR2 SYGVKD. The length of the CDR3 is 15 residues. CDR3 sequence reads: CAIRAADSGANVLTF. In DNA, the CDR3 is TGTGCCATCCGTGCGGCAGACTCTGGGGCCAACGTCCTGACTTTC.

The chain recombines TRBV5-4 with TRBJ1-5, with TRBD1 matching 11 bases. The germline CDR1 and CDR2 sequences are SGHNT and YYREEE (reference sequence). Germline trimming cut 4 bases from V and 4 bases from J; bases unmatched to any gene: 10. CDR3 size: 17 residues. CDR3 amino acids: CASSTTGTGGGNQPQHF. The CDR3 DNA follows: TGTGCCAGCAGCACCACCGGGACAGGGGGAGGGAATCAGCCCCAGCATTTT.

The chain joins TRBV28 to TRBJ1-1; 7 bases match TRBD1. Germline lookup yields CDR1 MDHEN and CDR2 SYDVKM. The length of the CDR3 is 12 residues. With V trimmed by 3 bases and J by 12 bases, 7 bases remained unmatched. CDR3 in amino acids: CASSFKGAGTFF. Written as DNA, the CDR3 is TGTGCCAGCAGTTTTAAGGGGGCCGGGACTTTCTTT.

Details on this clone: Within the sample, other DNA sequences also encode this same CDR3. This rearrangement joins TRBV2 to TRBJ2-3; D unclear. CDR3 length equals 13 residues. Trimming cost V 4 bases and J 2 bases, with 7 bases left between them. The germline V gene has CDR1 SNHLY and CDR2 FYNNEI. In nucleotides, the CDR3 is TGTGCCAGCAGTGGATCATTCACAGATACGCAGTATTTT. Residues: CASSGSFTDTQYF.

The V gene is TRBV9, the J gene TRBJ2-5; 7 nucleotides align to TRBD2. From germline, CDR1 is SGDLS and CDR2 YYNGEE. The CDR3 has 16 residues. The J segment lost 2 bases and the V segment lost 3 bases, leaving 10 bases of the junction unmatched. DNA for the CDR3: TGTGCCAGCAGCGCAAACAGCGGGACTCGACAAGAGACCCAGTACTTC. This codes for CASSANSGTRQETQYF.

Only a few counts were recorded for this clone. The chain employs TRBV29-1 and TRBJ2-4; TRBD2 is a possible D gene (6 bases). This CDR3 contains 15 residues. The V end was cut by 7 bases, the J end by 6 bases, with 22 bases between. The germline gives CDR1 SQVTM, CDR2 ANQGSEA. Here the CDR3 reads CSAKMGGAPRNIQYF. CDR3 nucleotides: TGCAGCGCCAAGATGGGGGGTGCCCCTAGAAACATTCAGTACTTC. The full variable domain, with the rest looked up from reference TRBV29-1 and TRBJ2-4, is SAVISQKPSRDICQRGTSLTIQCQVDSQVTMMFWYRQQPGQSLTLIATANQGSEATYESGFVIDKFPISRPNLTFSTLTVSNMSPEDSSIYLCSAKMGGAPRNIQYFGAGTRLSVL.